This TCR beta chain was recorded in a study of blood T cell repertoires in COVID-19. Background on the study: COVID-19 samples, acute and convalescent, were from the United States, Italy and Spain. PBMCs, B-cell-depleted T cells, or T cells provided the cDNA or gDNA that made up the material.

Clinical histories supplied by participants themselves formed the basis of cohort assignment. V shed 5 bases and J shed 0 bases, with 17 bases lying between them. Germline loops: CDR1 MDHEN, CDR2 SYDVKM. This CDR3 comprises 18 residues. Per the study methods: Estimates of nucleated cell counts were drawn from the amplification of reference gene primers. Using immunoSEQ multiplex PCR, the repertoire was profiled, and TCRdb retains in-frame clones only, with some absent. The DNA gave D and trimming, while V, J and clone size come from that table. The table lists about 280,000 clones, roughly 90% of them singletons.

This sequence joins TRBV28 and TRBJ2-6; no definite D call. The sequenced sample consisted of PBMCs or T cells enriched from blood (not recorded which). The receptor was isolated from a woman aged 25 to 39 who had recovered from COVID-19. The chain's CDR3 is CASSPGGFLSSGANVLTF. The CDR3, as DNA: TGTGCCAGCAGTCCGGGTGGGTTTTTAAGCTCTGGGGCCAACGTCCTGACTTTC.